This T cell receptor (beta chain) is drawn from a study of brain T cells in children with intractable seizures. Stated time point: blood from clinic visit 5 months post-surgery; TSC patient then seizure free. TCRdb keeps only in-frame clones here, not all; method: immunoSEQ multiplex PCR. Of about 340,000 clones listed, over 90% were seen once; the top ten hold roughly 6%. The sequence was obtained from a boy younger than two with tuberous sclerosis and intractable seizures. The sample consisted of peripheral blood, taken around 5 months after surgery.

The CDR3 DNA reads as TGTGCCAGCAGCTTCATACTAGCGGGTTGGTACGGCACAGATACGCAGTATTTT. The encoded protein is CASSFILAGWYGTDTQYF. This chain uses TRBV7-9 with TRBJ2-3; the match to TRBD2 covers 9 bases. Germline assignment: CDR1 SEHNR and CDR2 FQNEAQ (reference sequence). The CDR3 extends over 18 amino acids. J lost 1 base, V lost 3 bases, and 11 bases had no gene match.